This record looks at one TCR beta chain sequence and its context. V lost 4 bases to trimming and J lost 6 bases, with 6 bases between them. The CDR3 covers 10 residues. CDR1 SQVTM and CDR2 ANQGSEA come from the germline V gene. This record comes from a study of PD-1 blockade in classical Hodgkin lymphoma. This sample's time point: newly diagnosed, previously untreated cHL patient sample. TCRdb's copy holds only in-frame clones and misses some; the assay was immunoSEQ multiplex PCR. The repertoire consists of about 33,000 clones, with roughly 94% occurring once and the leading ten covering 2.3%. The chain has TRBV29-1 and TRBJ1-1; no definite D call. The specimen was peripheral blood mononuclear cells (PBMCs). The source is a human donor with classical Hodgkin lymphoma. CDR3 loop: CSVAVAEAFF. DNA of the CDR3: TGCAGCGTTGCGGTTGCTGAAGCTTTCTTT.